The clone carrying this T cell receptor beta chain was seen at least ten times. The sample is drawn from a study of T-cell reconstitution after alpha-beta-depleted transplantation in children. The TCRbeta library was prepared with unique molecular identifiers. From the PCR reads, TCRdb called clonotypes with MiXCR, one entry per CDR3 protein. The sample shows hundreds of thousands of distinct CDR3 sequences, less than 15% of them seen only once. After removal of 8 bases from V and 4 bases from J, the junction contained 7 bases not matched to a gene. The CDR3 spans 13 residues. The germline V gene has CDR1 SGHTA and CDR2 FQGNSA.

The sequence was obtained from a girl aged 2-10 years with congenital amegakaryocytic thrombocytopenia, due to receive a stem cell transplant. The sequenced sample was PBMCs, obtained before TCRalphabeta/CD19-depleted stem cell transplant. This chain uses TRBV7-2 with TRBJ2-5; TRBD2 matches at 7 bases. This chain's CDR3 is CASQRGVRETQYF. The CDR3 DNA sequence: TGTGCCAGCCAGCGGGGTGTGCGAGAGACCCAGTACTTC.